Reported below is one TCR beta chain. No antigen is known for it. This record belongs to a study of shared clonotypes between healthy human individuals. Study summary: For every donor, three CD4 naive, three CD4 memory, two CD8 naive and one CD8 memory plates were used. Study-level results: Around 5.3% of naive CD4 clonotypes were shared across a handful of donors.

In CD8 memory, CD45RO+ cells were put together with CCR7-negative CD45RA+ TemRA cells. The run depth of the assay was deep. Generated by immunoSEQ multiplex PCR, the TCRdb table keeps only in-frame clones and is missing some. The repertoire includes fewer than 850,000 clones, around 90% of them detected once, and about 34% sits in the top ten. The sequenced sample was memory CD8+ T cells from PBMCs. Subset described: CD45RO+ cells pooled with CCR7-negative TemRA cells. This TCR was sampled from a man younger than 30 in good health. Some clones in this sample may be carry-over from other donors' samples.

For the CDR3, the DNA is TGTGCCATCAGTGGGGTCATTAGGAACAATGAGCAGTTCTTC. This encodes CAISGVIRNNEQFF. V and J are TRBV10-3 and TRBJ2-1; no definite D call. The CDR3 runs to 14 residues. Germline V lookup: CDR1 ENHRY, CDR2 SYGVKD. The V and J ends lost 4 bases and 5 bases respectively, with 12 bases between them.